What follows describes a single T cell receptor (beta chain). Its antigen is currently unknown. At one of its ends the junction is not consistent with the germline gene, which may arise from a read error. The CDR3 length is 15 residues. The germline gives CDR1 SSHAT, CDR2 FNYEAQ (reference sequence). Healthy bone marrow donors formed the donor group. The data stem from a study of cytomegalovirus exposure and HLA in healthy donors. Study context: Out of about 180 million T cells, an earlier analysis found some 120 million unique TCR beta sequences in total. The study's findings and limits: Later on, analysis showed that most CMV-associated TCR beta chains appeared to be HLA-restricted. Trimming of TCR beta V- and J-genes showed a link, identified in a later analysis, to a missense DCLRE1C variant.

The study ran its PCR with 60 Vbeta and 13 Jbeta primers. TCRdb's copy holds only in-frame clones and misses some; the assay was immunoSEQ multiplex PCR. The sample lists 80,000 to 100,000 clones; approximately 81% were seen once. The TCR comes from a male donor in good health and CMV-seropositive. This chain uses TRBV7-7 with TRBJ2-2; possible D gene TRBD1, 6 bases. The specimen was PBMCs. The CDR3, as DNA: TGTGCTAGCAGCTTGAAGGCAGGGGTTACCGGGGAGCTGTTTTTT. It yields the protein CASSLKAGVTGELFF.